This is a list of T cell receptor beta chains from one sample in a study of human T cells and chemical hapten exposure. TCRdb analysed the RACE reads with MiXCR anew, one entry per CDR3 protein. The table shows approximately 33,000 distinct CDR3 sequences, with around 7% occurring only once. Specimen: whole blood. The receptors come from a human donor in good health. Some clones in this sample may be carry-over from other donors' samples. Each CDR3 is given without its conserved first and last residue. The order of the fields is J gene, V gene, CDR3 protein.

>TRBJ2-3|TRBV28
ASKPAGETDTQY
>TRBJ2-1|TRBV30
AWSVHFTPEQF
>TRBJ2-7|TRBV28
ASTPGQVSHEQY
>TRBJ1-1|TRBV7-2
ASSLEVAGAF
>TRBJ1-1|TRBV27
ASSRGGVGTEAF
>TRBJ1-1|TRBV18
ASSPNQVGPNTEAF
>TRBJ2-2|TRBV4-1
ASSQVLGRSGELF
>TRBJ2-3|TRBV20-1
SAEVPAIDTQY
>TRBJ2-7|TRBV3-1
ASSLGSGPPYEQY
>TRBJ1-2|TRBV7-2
ASSLGVPGQGSGYT
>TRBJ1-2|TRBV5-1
ANSSMGGGSSGYT
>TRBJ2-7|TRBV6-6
ASSWGPEEQY
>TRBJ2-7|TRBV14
ASSQDLDRVYEQY
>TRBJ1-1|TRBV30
AWRVNNEAF
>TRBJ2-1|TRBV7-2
ASRTSGGNNEQF
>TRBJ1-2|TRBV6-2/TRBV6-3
ASSTGQGEIYGYT
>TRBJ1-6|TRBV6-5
ASSYVDRGFKESPLH
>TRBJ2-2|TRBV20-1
SAAKGGTGELF
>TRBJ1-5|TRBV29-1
SVEVNSNQPQH
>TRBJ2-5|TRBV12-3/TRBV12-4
ASSLSGCQETQY
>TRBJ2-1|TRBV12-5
ASGTLAGGLVSRF
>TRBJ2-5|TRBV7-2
ASSLGCGETQY
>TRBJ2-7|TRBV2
ATTPGTGDYEQY